This TCR beta chain was documented in a study of blood T cells in healthy people across ages. The study's findings and limits: While age rose, TCR beta diversity per million T cells dropped in a roughly linear way.

CDR3 length: 13 residues. CDR1 is MNHNS and CDR2 is SASEGT in the germline V gene. The V end lost 9 bases, the J end lost 0 bases, and 9 bases lay between the germline ends. A second roughly 6 to 11 cycle PCR used barcoded and J-beta primers. TCRdb redid the calling of the 5' RACE reads with MiXCR, one entry per CDR3 protein. Of more than 1 million distinct CDR3 sequences listed, 40% to 50% are singletons. As concerns this clonotype: Its antigen is still unknown.

The clonotype comes from an older woman in good health. The sequenced sample consisted of blood. V usage is TRBV6-1 and J usage is TRBJ2-1; D not certain. The CDR3 DNA reads TGTGCCAGTAAGCTAGGCTCCTACAATGAGCAGTTCTTC. Amino acid sequence: CASKLGSYNEQFF.